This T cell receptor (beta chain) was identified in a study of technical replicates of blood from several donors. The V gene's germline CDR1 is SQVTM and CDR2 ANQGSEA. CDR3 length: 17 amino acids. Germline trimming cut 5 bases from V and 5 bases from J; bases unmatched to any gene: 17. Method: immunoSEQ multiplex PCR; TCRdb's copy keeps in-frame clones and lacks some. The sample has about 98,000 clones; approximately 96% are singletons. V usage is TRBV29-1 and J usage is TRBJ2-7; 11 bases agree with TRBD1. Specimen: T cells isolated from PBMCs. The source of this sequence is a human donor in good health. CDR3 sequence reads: CSVTLQAPDRGPHEQYF. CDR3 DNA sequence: TGCAGCGTTACCCTTCAAGCCCCGGACAGGGGGCCCCACGAGCAGTACTTC.